This T cell receptor (beta chain) was sequenced during a study of human T cells and chemical hapten exposure. Background on the study: Diphenylcyclopropenone was administered weekly to the scalp of patients throughout the roughly 22-week study.

Specified time point: patch test 3, about 24 weeks after DPC sensitization. As for treatment: therapeutic diphenylcyclopropenone sensitization with weekly scalp DPC. This clonotype was observed a few times. TCRdb re-derived calls from the RACE reads in MiXCR, one entry per CDR3 protein. The table includes 80,000 to 100,000 distinct CDR3 sequences, 25% to 35% detected once. V was trimmed by 6 bases and J by 1 base, leaving 9 bases between them. The length of the CDR3 is 14 residues. The germline gives CDR1 KGHDR, CDR2 SFDVKD. Sample: whole blood, taken in connection with sensitization to the hapten diphenylcyclopropenone (DPC). The V gene is TRBV24-1, the J gene TRBJ1-5; the D gene is possibly TRBD1 (5 bases). The sequence derives from a man aged 35 to 55 with alopecia areata. Some clones in this sample may be carry-over from other donors' samples. The CDR3 nucleotides read TGTGCCACCAGTCAGGGTCTAAGCAATCAGCCCCAGCATTTT. This codes for CATSQGLSNQPQHF.